This T cell receptor (beta chain) was recorded in a study of CD8 T cells in Susac syndrome (dated by TCRdb to between 2017 and 2020). Some background on the complete study: Of the Susac syndrome patients who were sequenced, six had clinically active disease and roughly eight were in clinical remission. At blood withdrawal, Susac syndrome patients were therapy-naive, treated with corticosteroids (with IVIg additionally given to some), or treated with IVIg alone. Repertoire sequencing was used to test whether CD8+ T cell activation and differentiation in Susac syndrome was antigen driven.

High-throughput TCR beta sequencing profiled peripheral blood CD8+ and CD4+ T cells from healthy donors, Susac syndrome patients and multiple sclerosis patients. The Susac syndrome patients fulfilled recently defined diagnostic criteria for either definite or probable disease. Bulk CD8+ and CD4+ T cells were purified magnetically by negative isolation, whereas CD8+ TEMRA cells were enriched by FACS. Blood was drawn into EDTA tubes, processed within 24 hours, and PBMCs were isolated by density gradient centrifugation. PBMCs intended for TCR sequencing were cryopreserved in liquid nitrogen and were subsequently thawed in a 37 degrees C water bath. A purity of at least 90% was achieved for sorted or isolated CD4+, CD8+ and CD8+ TEMRA cells. As encoded in the germline V gene, CDR1 is SQVTM while CDR2 is ANQGSEA. Reading from cysteine to phenylalanine, the CDR3 counts 13 amino acids. Here the CDR3 DNA is all that survives: 39 bases in frame from base 1. Trimming costs V 2 bases and J 2 bases, and their ends lie 7 bases apart.

The paper's findings and limits, for the study overall: The study acknowledged that relatively few individuals were included in the TCR sequencing and HLA analysis. In the CD4+ T cell repertoire of Susac syndrome patients, clonal expansion was not detected.

RNA was extracted with the RNeasy kit and roughly 0.5 to 1 ug was reverse transcribed using random hexamers. The immunoSEQ multiplex PCR assay, which covers 54 Vbeta and 13 Jbeta segments, was used to amplify TCR beta CDR3 regions. PCR amplification bias was corrected by using a synthetic template baseline for primer optimization and computational correction. Concerning the study's data processing: Reads were assigned to V, D and J genes according to IMGT and analyzed in immunoSEQ Analyzer, with only productive sequences retained. Clonality was computed as one minus Shannon entropy normalized by log2 of the number of productive unique sequences. Public and private clones were assessed among the 100 most prevalent clones of each patient and control. Clones were defined as Susac-specific if absent from the healthy and MS cohorts, from 1052 published viral clones and from other ImmuneACCESS disease sequences. TCRdb's own reprocessing of the public reads used fastp at Q25 and MiXCR and kept productive beta chains. Entries are consolidated by CDR3 protein sequence, retaining the most common genes and DNA. In this record, the V and J calls reflect TCRdb's handling and not the investigators' own analysis. The table for this sample lists some 160,000 distinct CDR3 sequences; almost 96% of them were counted only once. Together, the top ten hold about 0.08% of the sample.

Note on this clonotype: The specificity of this receptor is unknown. Qualities for individual bases were not recorded, and no much larger clone is one base off.

This clonotype was obtained from a human donor with Susac syndrome. Sample: CD4+ T cells from PBMCs. The rearrangement combines TRBV29-1 with TRBJ2-4; the D gene is not confidently resolved. The sequenced DNA: TGCAGCGTTGAATCCCGGACCAAAAACATTCAGTACTTC. Its protein is CSVESRTKNIQYF.